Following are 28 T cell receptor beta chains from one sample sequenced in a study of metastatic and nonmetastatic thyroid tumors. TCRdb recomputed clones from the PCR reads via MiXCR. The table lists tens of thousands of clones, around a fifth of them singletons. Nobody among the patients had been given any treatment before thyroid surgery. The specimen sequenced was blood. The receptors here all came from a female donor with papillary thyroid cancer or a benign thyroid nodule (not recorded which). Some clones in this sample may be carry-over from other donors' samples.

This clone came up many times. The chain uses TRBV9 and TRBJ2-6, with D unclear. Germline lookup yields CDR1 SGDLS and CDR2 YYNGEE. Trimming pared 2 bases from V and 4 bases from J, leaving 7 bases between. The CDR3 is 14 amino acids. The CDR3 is CASSVTLGANVLTF. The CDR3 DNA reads TGTGCCAGCAGCGTCACCCTCGGGGCCAACGTCCTGACTTTC.

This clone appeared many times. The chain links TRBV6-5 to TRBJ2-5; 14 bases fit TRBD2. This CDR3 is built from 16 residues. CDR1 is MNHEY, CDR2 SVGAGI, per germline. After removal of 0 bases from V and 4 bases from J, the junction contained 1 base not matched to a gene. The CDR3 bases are TGTGCCAGCAGTTACTCCGGGACTAGCGGGAGAGAGACCCAGTACTTC. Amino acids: CASSYSGTSGRETQYF.

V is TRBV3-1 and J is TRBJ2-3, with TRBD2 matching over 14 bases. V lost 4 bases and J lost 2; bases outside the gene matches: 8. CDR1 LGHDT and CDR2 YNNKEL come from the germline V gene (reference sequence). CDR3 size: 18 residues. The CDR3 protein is CASSLGLAGGRVTDTQYF. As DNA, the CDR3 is TGTGCCAGCAGCCTCGGACTAGCGGGGGGCCGTGTCACAGATACGCAGTATTTT.

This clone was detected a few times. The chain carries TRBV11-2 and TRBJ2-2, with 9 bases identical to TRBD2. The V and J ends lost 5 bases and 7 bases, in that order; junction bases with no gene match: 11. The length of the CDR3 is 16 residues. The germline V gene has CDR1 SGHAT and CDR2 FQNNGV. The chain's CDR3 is CASSSEAGGRDGELFF. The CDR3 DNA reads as TGTGCCAGCAGCAGTGAAGCGGGGGGAAGGGACGGGGAGCTGTTTTTT.

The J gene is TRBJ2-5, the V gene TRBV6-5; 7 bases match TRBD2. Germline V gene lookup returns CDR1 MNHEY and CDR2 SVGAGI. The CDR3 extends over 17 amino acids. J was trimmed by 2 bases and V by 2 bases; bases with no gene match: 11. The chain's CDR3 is CASSYGGDALDQETQYF. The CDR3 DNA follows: TGTGCCAGCAGTTACGGGGGGGACGCCTTGGATCAAGAGACCCAGTACTTC.

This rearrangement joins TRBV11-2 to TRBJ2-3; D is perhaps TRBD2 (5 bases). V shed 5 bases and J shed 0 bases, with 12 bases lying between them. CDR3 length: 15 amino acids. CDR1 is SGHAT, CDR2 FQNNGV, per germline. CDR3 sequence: CASSPDSVSTDTQYF. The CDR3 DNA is TGTGCCAGCAGCCCCGATAGCGTGAGCACAGATACGCAGTATTTT.

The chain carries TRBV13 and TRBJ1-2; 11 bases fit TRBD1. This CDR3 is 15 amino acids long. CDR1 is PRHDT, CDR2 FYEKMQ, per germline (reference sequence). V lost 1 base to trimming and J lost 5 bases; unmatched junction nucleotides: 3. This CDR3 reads CASSLVGQGAYGYTF. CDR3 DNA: TGTGCCAGCAGCTTAGTAGGACAGGGGGCTTATGGCTACACCTTC.

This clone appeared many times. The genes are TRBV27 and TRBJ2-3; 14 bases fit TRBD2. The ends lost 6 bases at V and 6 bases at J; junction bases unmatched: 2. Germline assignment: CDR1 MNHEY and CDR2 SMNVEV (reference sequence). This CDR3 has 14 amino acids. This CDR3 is CASRGLAGVDTQYF. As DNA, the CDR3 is TGTGCCAGCAGGGGACTAGCGGGAGTTGATACGCAGTATTTT.

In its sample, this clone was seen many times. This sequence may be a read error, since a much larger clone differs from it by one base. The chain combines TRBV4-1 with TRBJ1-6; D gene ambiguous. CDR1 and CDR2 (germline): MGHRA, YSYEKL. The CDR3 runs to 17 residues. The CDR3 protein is CASSQEGLGRNNLPLHF. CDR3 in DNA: TGCGCCAGCAGCCAAGAGGGGTTGGGTAGGAATAATTTACCCCTCCACTTT.

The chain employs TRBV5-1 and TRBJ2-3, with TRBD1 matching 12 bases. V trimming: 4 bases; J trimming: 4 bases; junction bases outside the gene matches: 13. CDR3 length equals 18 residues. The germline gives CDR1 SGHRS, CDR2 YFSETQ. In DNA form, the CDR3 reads TGCGCCAGCAGCCGAGGGGACAGGGGGCGCAACCTCCCAGATACGCAGTATTTT. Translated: CASSRGDRGRNLPDTQYF.

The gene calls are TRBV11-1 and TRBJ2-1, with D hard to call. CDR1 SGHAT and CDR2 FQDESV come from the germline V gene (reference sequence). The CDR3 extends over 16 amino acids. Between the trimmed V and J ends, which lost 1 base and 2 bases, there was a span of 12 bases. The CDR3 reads CASSLVSFGPYNEQFF. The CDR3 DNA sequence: TGTGCCAGCAGCTTAGTCTCGTTTGGCCCCTACAATGAGCAGTTCTTC. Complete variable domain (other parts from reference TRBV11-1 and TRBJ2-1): EAEVAQSPRYKITEKSQAVAFWCDPISGHATLYWYRQILGQGPELLVQFQDESVVDDSQLPKDRFSAERLKGVDSTLKIQPAELGDSAMYLCASSLVSFGPYNEQFFGPGTRLTVL.

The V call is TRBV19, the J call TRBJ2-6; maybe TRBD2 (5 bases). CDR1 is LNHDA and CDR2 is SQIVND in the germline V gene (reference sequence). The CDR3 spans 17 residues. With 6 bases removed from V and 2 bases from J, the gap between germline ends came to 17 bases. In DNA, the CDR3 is TGTGCCAGTAGGAAATGGGAGCACAACACTGGGGCCAACGTCCTGACTTTC. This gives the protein CASRKWEHNTGANVLTF.

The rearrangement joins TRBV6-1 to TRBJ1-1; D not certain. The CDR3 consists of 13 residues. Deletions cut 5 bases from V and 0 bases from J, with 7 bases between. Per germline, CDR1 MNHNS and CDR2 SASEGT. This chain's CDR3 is CASSPRMNTEAFF. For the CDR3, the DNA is TGTGCCAGCAGTCCTCGTATGAACACTGAAGCTTTCTTT.

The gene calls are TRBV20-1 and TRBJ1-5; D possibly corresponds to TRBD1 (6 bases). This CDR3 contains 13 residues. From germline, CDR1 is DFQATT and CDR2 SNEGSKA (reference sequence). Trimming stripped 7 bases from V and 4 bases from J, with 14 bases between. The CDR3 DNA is TGCAGTGGAGGGCAGGGGATTAATCAGCCCCAGCATTTT. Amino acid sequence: CSGGQGINQPQHF.

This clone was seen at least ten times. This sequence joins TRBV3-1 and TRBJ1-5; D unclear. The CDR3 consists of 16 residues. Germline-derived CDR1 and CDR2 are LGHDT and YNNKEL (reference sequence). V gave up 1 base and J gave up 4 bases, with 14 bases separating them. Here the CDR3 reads CASSQAWGEGNQPQHF. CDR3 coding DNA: TGTGCCAGCAGCCAAGCATGGGGTGAAGGAAATCAGCCCCAGCATTTT.

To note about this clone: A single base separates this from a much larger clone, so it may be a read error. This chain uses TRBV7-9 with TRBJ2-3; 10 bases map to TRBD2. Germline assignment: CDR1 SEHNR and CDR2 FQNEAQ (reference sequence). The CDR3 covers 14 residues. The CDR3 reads CASTLRLAGDTQYF. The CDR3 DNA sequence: TGTGCCAGCACCTTAAGACTAGCGGGTGATACGCAGTATTTT.

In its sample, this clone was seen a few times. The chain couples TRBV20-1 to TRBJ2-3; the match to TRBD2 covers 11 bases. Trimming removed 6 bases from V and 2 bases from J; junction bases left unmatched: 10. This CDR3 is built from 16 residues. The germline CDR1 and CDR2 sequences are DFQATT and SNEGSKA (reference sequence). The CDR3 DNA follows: TGCAGTGCGCACTCGGGACTAGCGGAAACCACAGATACGCAGTATTTT. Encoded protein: CSAHSGLAETTDTQYF.

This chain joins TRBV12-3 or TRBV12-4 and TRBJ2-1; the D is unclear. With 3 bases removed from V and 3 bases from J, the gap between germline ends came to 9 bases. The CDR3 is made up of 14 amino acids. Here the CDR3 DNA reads TGTGCCAGCAGTTTGTCGACACTCTACAATGAGCAGTTCTTC. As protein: CASSLSTLYNEQFF.

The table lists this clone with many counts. This chain's CDR3 is CSVQTGNTEAFF. The CDR3 DNA is TGCAGTGTCCAGACAGGGAACACTGAAGCTTTCTTT. The gene calls are TRBV20-1 and TRBJ1-1; the D gene is possibly TRBD1 (6 bases). Per germline, CDR1 DFQATT and CDR2 SNEGSKA (reference sequence). Trimming took 7 bases from V and 1 from J, leaving 10 bases between them. The CDR3 extends over 12 amino acids.

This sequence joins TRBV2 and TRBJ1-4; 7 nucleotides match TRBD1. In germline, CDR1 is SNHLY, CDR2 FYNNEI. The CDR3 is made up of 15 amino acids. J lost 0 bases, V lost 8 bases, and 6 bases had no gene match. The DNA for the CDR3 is TGTGCCAGCTCCGGACAGGTCTCAACTAATGAAAAACTGTTTTTT. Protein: CASSGQVSTNEKLFF.

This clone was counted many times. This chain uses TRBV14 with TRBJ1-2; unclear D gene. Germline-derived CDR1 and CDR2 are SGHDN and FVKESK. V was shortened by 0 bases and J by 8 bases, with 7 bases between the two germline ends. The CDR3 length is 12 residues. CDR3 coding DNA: TGTGCCAGCAGCCAAGATCTGAGGGGCTACACCTTC. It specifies CASSQDLRGYTF.

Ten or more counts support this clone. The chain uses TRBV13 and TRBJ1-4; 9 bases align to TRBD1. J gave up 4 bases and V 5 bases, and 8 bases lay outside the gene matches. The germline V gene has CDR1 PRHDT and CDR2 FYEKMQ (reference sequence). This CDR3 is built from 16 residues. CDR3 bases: TGTGCCAGCAGCGTACGGACAGGGGATGATAATGAAAAACTGTTTTTT. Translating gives CASSVRTGDDNEKLFF.

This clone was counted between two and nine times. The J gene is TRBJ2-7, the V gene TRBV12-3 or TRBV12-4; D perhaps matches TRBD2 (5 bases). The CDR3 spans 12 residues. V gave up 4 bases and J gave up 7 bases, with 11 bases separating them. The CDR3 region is CASSYSPGEQYF. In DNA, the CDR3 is TGTGCCAGCAGTTACTCCCCGGGGGAGCAGTACTTC.

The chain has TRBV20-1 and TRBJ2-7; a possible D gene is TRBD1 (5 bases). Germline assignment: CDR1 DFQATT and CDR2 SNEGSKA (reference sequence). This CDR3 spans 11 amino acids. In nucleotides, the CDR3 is TGCAGCGCCGAGACAGCCTACGAGCAGTACTTC. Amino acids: CSAETAYEQYF.

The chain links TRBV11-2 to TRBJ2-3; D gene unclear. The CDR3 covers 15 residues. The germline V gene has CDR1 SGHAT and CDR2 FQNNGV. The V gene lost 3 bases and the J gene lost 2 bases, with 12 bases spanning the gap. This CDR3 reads CASSFTDQATDTQYF. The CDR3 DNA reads TGTGCCAGCAGCTTTACGGACCAGGCCACAGATACGCAGTATTTT.

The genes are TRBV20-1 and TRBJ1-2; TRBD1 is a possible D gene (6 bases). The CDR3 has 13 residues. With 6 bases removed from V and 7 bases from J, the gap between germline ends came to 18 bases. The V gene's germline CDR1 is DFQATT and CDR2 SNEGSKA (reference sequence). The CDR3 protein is CSAPMGANRGYTF. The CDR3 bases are TGCAGTGCCCCGATGGGGGCCAATCGTGGCTACACCTTC.

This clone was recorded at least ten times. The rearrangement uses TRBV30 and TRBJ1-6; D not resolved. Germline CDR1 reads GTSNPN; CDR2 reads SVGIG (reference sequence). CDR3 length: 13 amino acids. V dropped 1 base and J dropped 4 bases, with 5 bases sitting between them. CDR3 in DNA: TGTGCCTGGAGTGCAGCTTATAATTCACCCCTCCACTTT. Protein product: CAWSAAYNSPLHF.

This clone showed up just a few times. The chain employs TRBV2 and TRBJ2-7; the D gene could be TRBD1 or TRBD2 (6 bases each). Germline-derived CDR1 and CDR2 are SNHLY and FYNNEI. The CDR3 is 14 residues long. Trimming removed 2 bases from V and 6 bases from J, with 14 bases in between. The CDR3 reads CASSEPAEGGEQYF. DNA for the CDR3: TGTGCCAGCAGTGAACCAGCTGAGGGGGGCGAGCAGTACTTC.